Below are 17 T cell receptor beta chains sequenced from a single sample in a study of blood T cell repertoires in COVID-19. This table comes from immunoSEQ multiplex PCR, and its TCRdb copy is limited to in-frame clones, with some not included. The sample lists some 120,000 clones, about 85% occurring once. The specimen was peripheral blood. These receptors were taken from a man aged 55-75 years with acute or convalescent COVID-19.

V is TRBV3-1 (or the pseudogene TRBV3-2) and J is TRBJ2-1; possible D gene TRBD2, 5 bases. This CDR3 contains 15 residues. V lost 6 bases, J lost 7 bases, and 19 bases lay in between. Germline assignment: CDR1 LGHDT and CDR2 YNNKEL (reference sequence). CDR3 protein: CASSPGYSSGNEQFF. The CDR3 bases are TGTGCCAGCAGTCCCGGGTATTCCAGCGGTAATGAGCAGTTCTTC.

CDR3 bases: TGCAGTGGAAAGCGAGAAGCCGAGCAGTACTTC. This encodes CSGKREAEQYF. The chain joins TRBV20-1 to TRBJ2-7; D not certain. The CDR3 runs to 11 residues. Germline V gene lookup returns CDR1 DFQATT and CDR2 SNEGSKA (reference sequence). Trimming shortened V by 7 bases and J by 6 bases, and 13 bases separated the two germline ends.

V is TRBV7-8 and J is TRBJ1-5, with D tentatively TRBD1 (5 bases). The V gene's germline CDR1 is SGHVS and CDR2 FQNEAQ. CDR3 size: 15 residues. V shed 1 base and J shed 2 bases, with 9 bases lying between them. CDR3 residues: CASSLGGGGNQPQHF. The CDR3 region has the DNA TGTGCCAGCAGCTTAGGTGGGGGGGGCAATCAGCCCCAGCATTTT.

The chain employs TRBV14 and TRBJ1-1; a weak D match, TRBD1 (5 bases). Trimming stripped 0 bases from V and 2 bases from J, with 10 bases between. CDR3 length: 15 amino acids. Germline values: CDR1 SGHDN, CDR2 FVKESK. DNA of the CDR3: TGTGCCAGCAGCCAAGAACGGACATTCAACACTGAAGCTTTCTTT. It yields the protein CASSQERTFNTEAFF.

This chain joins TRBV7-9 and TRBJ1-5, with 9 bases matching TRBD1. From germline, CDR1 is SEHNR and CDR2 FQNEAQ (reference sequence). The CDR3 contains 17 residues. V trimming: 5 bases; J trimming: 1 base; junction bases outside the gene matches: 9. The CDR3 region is CASSAGQGPNSNQPQHF. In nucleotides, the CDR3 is TGTGCCAGCAGCGCGGGACAGGGTCCGAACAGCAATCAGCCCCAGCATTTT.

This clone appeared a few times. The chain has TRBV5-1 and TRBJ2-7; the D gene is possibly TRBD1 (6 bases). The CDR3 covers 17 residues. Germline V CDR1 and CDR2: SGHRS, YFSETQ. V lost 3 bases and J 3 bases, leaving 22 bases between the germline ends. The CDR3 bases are TGCGCCAGCAGCTGGTCTCCTAAAACAGGGATAGTCTACGAGCAGTACTTC. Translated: CASSWSPKTGIVYEQYF.

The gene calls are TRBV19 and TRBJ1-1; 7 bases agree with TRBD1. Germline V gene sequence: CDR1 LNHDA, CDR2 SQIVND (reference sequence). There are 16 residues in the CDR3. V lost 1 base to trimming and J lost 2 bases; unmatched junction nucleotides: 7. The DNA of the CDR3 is TGTGCCAGTAGTATAGCCCGGGACAGAAAAAACACTGAAGCTTTCTTT. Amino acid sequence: CASSIARDRKNTEAFF.

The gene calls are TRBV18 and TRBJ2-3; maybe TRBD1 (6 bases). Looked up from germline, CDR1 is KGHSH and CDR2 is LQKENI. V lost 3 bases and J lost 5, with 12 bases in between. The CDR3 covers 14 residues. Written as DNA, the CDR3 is TGTGCCAGCTCACCGAGATCAGGGGTAGATACGCAGTATTTT. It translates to CASSPRSGVDTQYF.

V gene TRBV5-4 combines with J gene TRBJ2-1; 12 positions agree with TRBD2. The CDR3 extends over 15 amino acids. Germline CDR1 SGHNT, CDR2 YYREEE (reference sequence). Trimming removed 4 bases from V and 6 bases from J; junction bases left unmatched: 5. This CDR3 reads CASSGGLAGINEQFF. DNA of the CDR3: TGTGCCAGCAGCGGCGGACTAGCGGGGATCAATGAGCAGTTCTTC.

The CDR3 sequence: CASSFRTGLSGANVLTF. CDR3 in DNA: TGTGCCAGCAGCTTCCGGACAGGGCTCTCTGGGGCCAACGTCCTGACTTTC. This chain connects TRBV7-2 to TRBJ2-6, with TRBD1 identical over 8 bases. The CDR3 length is 17 residues. The germline V gene has CDR1 SGHTA and CDR2 FQGNSA. V dropped 3 bases and J dropped 0; count of bases not matched to a gene: 4.

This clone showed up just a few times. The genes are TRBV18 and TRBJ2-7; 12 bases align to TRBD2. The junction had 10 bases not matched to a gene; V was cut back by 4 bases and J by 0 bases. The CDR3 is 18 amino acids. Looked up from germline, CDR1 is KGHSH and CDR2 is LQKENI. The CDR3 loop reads CASSQGTGLAGSSYEQYF. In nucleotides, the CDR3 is TGTGCCAGCTCACAGGGGACGGGACTAGCGGGTAGCTCCTACGAGCAGTACTTC.

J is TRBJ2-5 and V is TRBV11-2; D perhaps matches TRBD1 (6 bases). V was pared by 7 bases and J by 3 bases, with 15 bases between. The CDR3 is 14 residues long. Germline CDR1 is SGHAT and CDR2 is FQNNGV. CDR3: CASTPGHREETQYF. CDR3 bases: TGTGCCAGCACCCCGGGACACCGAGAAGAGACCCAGTACTTC.

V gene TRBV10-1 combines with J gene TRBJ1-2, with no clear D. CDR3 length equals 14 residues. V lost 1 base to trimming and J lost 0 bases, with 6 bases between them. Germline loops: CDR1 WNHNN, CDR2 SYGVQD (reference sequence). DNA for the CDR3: TGCGCCAGCAGTGAGTTCCTCCCTAACTATGGCTACACCTTC. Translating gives CASSEFLPNYGYTF.

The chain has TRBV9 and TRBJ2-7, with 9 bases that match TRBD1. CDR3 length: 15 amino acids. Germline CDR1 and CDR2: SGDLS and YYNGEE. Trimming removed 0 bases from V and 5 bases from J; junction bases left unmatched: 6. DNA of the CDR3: TGTGCCAGCAGCGTAGGTGGGACAGGGATCCACGAGCAGTACTTC. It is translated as CASSVGGTGIHEQYF.

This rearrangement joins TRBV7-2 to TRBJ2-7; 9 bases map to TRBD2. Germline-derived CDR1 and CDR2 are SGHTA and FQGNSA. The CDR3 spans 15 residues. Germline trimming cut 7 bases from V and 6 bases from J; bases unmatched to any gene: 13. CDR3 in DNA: TGTGCCAGCAAACCGCTAGCGGGGAAACCGGGCGAGCAGTACTTC. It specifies CASKPLAGKPGEQYF.

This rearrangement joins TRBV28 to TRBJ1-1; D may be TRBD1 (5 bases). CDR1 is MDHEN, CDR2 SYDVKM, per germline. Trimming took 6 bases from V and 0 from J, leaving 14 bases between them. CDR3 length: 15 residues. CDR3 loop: CASRETGEMNTEAFF. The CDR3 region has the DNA TGTGCCAGCAGGGAAACAGGAGAGATGAACACTGAAGCTTTCTTT. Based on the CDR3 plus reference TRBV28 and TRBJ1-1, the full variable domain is DVKVTQSSRYLVKRTGEKVFLECVQDMDHENMFWYRQDPGLGLRLIYFSYDVKMKEKGDIPEGYSVSREKKERFSLILESASTNQTSMYLCASRETGEMNTEAFFGQGTRLTVV.

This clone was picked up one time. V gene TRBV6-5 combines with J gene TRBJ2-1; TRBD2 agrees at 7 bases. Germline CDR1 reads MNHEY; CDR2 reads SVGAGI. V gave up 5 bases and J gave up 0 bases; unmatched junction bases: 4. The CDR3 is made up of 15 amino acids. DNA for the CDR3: TGTGCCAGCAGTCAGAGGACTAGCTCCTACAATGAGCAGTTCTTC. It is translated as CASSQRTSSYNEQFF.